Presented here are 2 T cell receptor beta chains from one specimen sequenced in a study of control samples from healthy donors and cancer patients. The repertoire was sequenced with immunoSEQ multiplex PCR; TCRdb's copy has only in-frame clones and lacks some. Among 130,000 or so clones listed, 80% to 95% were seen once. Sequencing was carried out using blood. These receptors originate from a man aged 35 to 55 in good health.

The chain couples TRBV9 to TRBJ1-1; D unclear. Per the germline V gene, CDR1 is SGDLS and CDR2 is YYNGEE. V was trimmed by 2 bases and J by 1 base, leaving 15 bases between them. The CDR3 has 16 amino acids. Here the CDR3 reads CASSVSAYLENTEAFF. CDR3 coding DNA: TGTGCCAGCAGCGTGTCAGCTTACCTGGAGAACACTGAAGCTTTCTTT.

The V and J genes are TRBV5-1 and TRBJ2-5; 7 nucleotides line up with TRBD1. The length of the CDR3 is 14 residues. Germline V gene lookup returns CDR1 SGHRS and CDR2 YFSETQ. V was clipped by 0 bases and J by 5 bases; unmatched bases: 4. Here the CDR3 DNA reads TGCGCCAGCAGCTTGGATACAGGGGAGGAGACCCAGTACTTC. Translating gives CASSLDTGEETQYF.